The 8 T cell receptor beta chains in this list originate from one sample, sequenced in a study of response to subunit inactivated influenza vaccine. A single record per CDR3 protein comes from TCRdb applying MiXCR to the RT-PCR reads. The sample consists of 600,000 to 850,000 distinct CDR3 sequences, approximately 15% of them appearing once. This sample comprised PBMCs from blood, obtained 14 to 15 days before vaccination. These receptors were collected from a man aged 50 to 59 who received an inactivated influenza vaccine.

This rearrangement joins TRBV29-1 to TRBJ2-3, with 10 bases aligning to TRBD2. Germline CDR1 reads SQVTM; CDR2 reads ANQGSEA. CDR3 length: 15 amino acids. V shed 5 bases and J 8 bases; nucleotides not matched to a gene: 13. The CDR3 DNA reads TGCAGCGTTACAACCGAACTAGCGGGGAGTGGTACGCAGTATTTT. Protein: CSVTTELAGSGTQYF.

This clonotype was seen ten or more times. The genes are TRBV7-9 and TRBJ1-2; 7 bases fit TRBD1. The J segment lost 4 bases and the V segment lost 5 bases, leaving 10 bases of the junction unmatched. In germline, CDR1 is SEHNR, CDR2 FQNEAQ (reference sequence). CDR3 size: 15 residues. The CDR3 DNA follows: TGTGCCAGCAGCCTCTCCGGGACAGCGAGCTATGGCTACACCTTC. As protein: CASSLSGTASYGYTF.

The gene calls are TRBV30 and TRBJ2-5, with TRBD1 identical over 11 bases. The CDR3 length is 14 residues. Germline loops: CDR1 GTSNPN, CDR2 SVGIG (reference sequence). V was pared by 6 bases and J by 5 bases, with 8 bases of the junction left unmatched. The CDR3 nucleotides read TGTGCCTGCCGCAGGGACAGGGGGAGGGAGACCCAGTACTTC. This encodes CACRRDRGRETQYF.

This clonotype appeared a few times. This chain joins TRBV20-1 and TRBJ2-2, with D perhaps matching TRBD2 (5 bases). The CDR3 contains 12 residues. Per germline, CDR1 DFQATT and CDR2 SNEGSKA (reference sequence). V was pared by 5 bases and J by 6 bases, with 10 bases between. CDR3 amino acids: CSAAEVAGELFF. The CDR3 DNA follows: TGCAGTGCTGCGGAGGTGGCCGGGGAGCTGTTTTTT.

The chain employs TRBV5-1 and TRBJ1-1; D not certain. Germline lookup yields CDR1 SGHRS and CDR2 YFSETQ. This CDR3 is 14 amino acids long. Trimming pared 7 bases from V and 0 bases from J, leaving 13 bases between. The CDR3 protein is CASAPGRVNTEAFF. The DNA for the CDR3 is TGCGCCAGCGCCCCTGGTCGGGTGAACACTGAAGCTTTCTTT.

The chain couples TRBV5-1 to TRBJ1-1; TRBD1 aligns across 9 bases. Germline V gene data show CDR1 as SGHRS and CDR2 as YFSETQ. The CDR3 sequence is 13 residues long. V lost 7 bases to trimming and J lost 5 bases; unmatched junction nucleotides: 6. CDR3 sequence reads: CASRTGEGTEAFF. The CDR3 bases are TGCGCCAGCCGGACAGGGGAGGGGACTGAAGCTTTCTTT.

This chain links TRBV4-2 with TRBJ1-5; tentative D call: TRBD1 (6 bases). Germline CDR1 LGHNA, CDR2 YNFKEQ. Trimming cost V 1 base and J 2 bases, with 12 bases left between them. CDR3 length: 16 residues. The chain's CDR3 is CASSQARTDGNQPQHF. The CDR3 coding sequence is TGTGCCAGCAGCCAAGCACGGACAGACGGCAATCAGCCCCAGCATTTT.

In DNA, the CDR3 is TGTGCCATCAGTTCTGGGACAGGTGTAGGTCGAGGAAACACCATATATTTT. Protein sequence: CAISSGTGVGRGNTIYF. V and J are TRBV10-3 and TRBJ1-3; the match to TRBD1 covers 8 bases. Looked up from germline, CDR1 is ENHRY and CDR2 is SYGVKD. The CDR3 covers 17 residues. V shed 5 bases, J shed 4 bases, and the junction held 13 bases outside the gene matches.